Below, 26 T cell receptor beta chains from the same sample are listed, as sequenced in a study of T-cell reconstitution after alpha-beta-depleted transplantation in children. Preparation of the TCRbeta library used unique molecular identifiers. TCRdb used MiXCR to reprocess the PCR reads, holding one entry per CDR3 protein. There are about a million distinct CDR3 sequences in the sample; roughly 29% occur only once, and over 25% lies in the top ten. Specimen: PBMCs, mostly from graft donor cells, collected 360 days after TCRalphabeta/CD19-depleted stem cell transplant. The receptors originated from a boy under two years old who had a stem cell transplant for SCID, so the T cells may come from the graft donor.

This chain connects TRBV12-3 or TRBV12-4 to TRBJ2-2; D is uncertain. The CDR3 sequence is 16 residues long. V lost 3 bases, J lost 3 bases, and 14 bases lay in between. The CDR3 DNA sequence: TGTGCCAGCAGTTTCCCAGGCACAACCTACACCGGGGAGCTGTTTTTT. Its translation: CASSFPGTTYTGELFF.

This clonotype was seen repeatedly, ten times or more. The J gene is TRBJ1-6, the V gene TRBV7-6; maybe TRBD1 (5 bases). This CDR3 is built from 15 residues. Trimming removed 4 bases at V and 7 bases at J, with 14 bases between. The germline gives CDR1 SGHVS, CDR2 FNYEAQ. The CDR3 region is CASSSGHGANSPLHF. The CDR3 DNA reads TGTGCCAGCAGCTCCGGACATGGGGCCAATTCACCCCTCCACTTT. The complete variable domain, with remaining parts taken from reference TRBV7-6 and TRBJ1-6, reads GAGVSQSPRYKVTKRGQDVALRCDPISGHVSLYWYRQALGQGPEFLTYFNYEAQQDKSGLPNDRFSAERPEGSISTLTIQRTEQRDSAMYRCASSSGHGANSPLHFGNGTRLTVT.

This rearrangement joins TRBV12-5 to TRBJ2-5; 8 bases match TRBD2. This CDR3 comprises 18 residues. V trimming: 2 bases; J trimming: 0 bases; junction bases outside the gene matches: 11. CDR1 is LGHNT and CDR2 is FRNRAP in the germline V gene. The CDR3 region has the DNA TGTGCTAGTGGTTTGAACCGGCTCGGCGGGGGGCACCAAGAGACCCAGTACTTC. This sequence encodes CASGLNRLGGGHQETQYF.

V is TRBV12-3 or TRBV12-4 and J is TRBJ2-1; 9 nucleotides agree with TRBD2. J was trimmed by 1 base and V by 6 bases; bases with no gene match: 10. This CDR3 has 17 residues. The CDR3 DNA sequence: TGTGCCAGCAGGCTGGGGGTCCTAGCGGGGTCCTACAATGAGCAGTTCTTC. It specifies CASRLGVLAGSYNEQFF.

This clonotype was detected a few times. The gene calls are TRBV7-2 and TRBJ2-1; TRBD1 agrees at 11 bases. CDR1 is SGHTA and CDR2 is FQGNSA in the germline V gene. The CDR3 is 15 residues long. V lost 4 bases and J lost 5; bases outside the gene matches: 4. This chain's CDR3 is CASSSRDRGDNEQFF. The CDR3 region has the DNA TGTGCCAGCAGCTCCCGGGACAGGGGGGACAATGAGCAGTTCTTC.

V gene TRBV2 combines with J gene TRBJ2-5; 7 nucleotides line up with TRBD1. Unmatched junction bases numbered 10, after V lost 11 bases and J lost 4 bases. The germline V gene has CDR1 SNHLY and CDR2 FYNNEI. There are 13 residues in the CDR3. CDR3 loop: CAAENRGSETQYF. The DNA for the CDR3 is TGTGCCGCGGAGAACAGGGGTTCAGAGACCCAGTACTTC. The whole variable domain, remainder taken from reference TRBV2 and TRBJ2-5, is EPEVTQTPSHQVTQMGQEVILRCVPISNHLYFYWYRQILGQKVEFLVSFYNNEISEKSEIFDDQFSVERPDGSNFTLKIRSTKLEDSAMYFCAAENRGSETQYFGPGTRLLVL.

V gene TRBV2 combines with J gene TRBJ2-1; D might be TRBD1 or TRBD2, each matching 6 bases. The CDR3 contains 15 residues. V was cut by 6 bases and J by 3 bases, with 15 bases left in between. Germline assignment: CDR1 SNHLY and CDR2 FYNNEI. The CDR3 here is CASSDHREVYNEQFF. The CDR3 bases are TGTGCCAGCAGCGATCACAGGGAGGTCTACAATGAGCAGTTCTTC.

The J gene is TRBJ2-3, the V gene TRBV7-2; D possibly corresponds to TRBD1 (6 bases). CDR3 length equals 13 residues. Per germline, CDR1 SGHTA and CDR2 FQGNSA. Trimming cost V 5 bases and J 7 bases, with 13 bases left between them. CDR3: CASSPDRPNTQYF. The CDR3 region has the DNA TGTGCCAGCAGCCCGGACAGACCTAATACGCAGTATTTT. Full variable domain (outside the CDR3, taken from reference TRBV7-2 and TRBJ2-3): GAGVSQSPSNKVTEKGKDVELRCDPISGHTALYWYRQSLGQGLEFLIYFQGNSAPDKSGLPSDRFSAERTGGSVSTLTIQRTQQEDSAVYLCASSPDRPNTQYFGPGTRLTVL.

The chain carries TRBV27 and TRBJ2-7; D ambiguous. The germline V and J ends were trimmed by 3 bases and 0 bases, with 12 bases remaining between them. Germline V lookup: CDR1 MNHEY, CDR2 SMNVEV (reference sequence). The CDR3 extends over 15 amino acids. This chain's CDR3 is CASSFGLQPSYEQYF. Written as DNA, the CDR3 is TGTGCCAGCAGTTTTGGTCTCCAGCCCTCCTACGAGCAGTACTTC.

V is TRBV29-1 and J is TRBJ1-5; tentative D call: TRBD1 (5 bases). Germline CDR1 and CDR2: SQVTM and ANQGSEA. V shed 6 bases and J shed 7 bases, with 16 bases lying between them. CDR3 length: 13 residues. This chain's CDR3 is CSVAMGVGQPQHF. As DNA, the CDR3 is TGCAGCGTCGCCATGGGGGTCGGCCAGCCCCAGCATTTT.

The chain couples TRBV5-1 to TRBJ2-1; a possible D gene is TRBD2 (6 bases). Trimming pared 0 bases from V and 2 bases from J, leaving 15 bases between. Per the germline V gene, CDR1 is SGHRS and CDR2 is YFSETQ. The CDR3 consists of 17 residues. CDR3 amino acids: CASSLGGVQATYNEQFF. The DNA for the CDR3 is TGCGCCAGCAGCTTGGGGGGGGTTCAAGCCACCTACAATGAGCAGTTCTTC.

The CDR3 DNA reads TGCGCCAGCAGCTTGGAAGGCGGGGGAAGGGACACTGAAGCTTTCTTT. It is translated as CASSLEGGGRDTEAFF. The chain is built from TRBV5-1 and TRBJ1-1; D might be TRBD1 (5 bases). Germline CDR1 and CDR2: SGHRS and YFSETQ. The CDR3 contains 16 residues. V lost 0 bases to trimming and J lost 3 bases, with 15 bases between them.

The chain combines TRBV29-1 with TRBJ2-5; 10 positions agree with TRBD2. The CDR3 consists of 15 residues. Trimming removed 7 bases from V and 1 base from J; junction bases left unmatched: 9. Germline V gene data show CDR1 as SQVTM and CDR2 as ANQGSEA. CDR3 amino acids: CSAVQRGGLQETQYF. The CDR3 DNA reads as TGCAGCGCCGTCCAGCGGGGGGGGCTCCAAGAGACCCAGTACTTC.

CDR3 amino acids: CASSFFISETSTDTQYF. The CDR3 coding sequence is TGTGCCAGCAGTTTCTTCATCAGCGAGACTAGCACAGATACGCAGTATTTT. The V and J genes are TRBV28 and TRBJ2-3; D is unresolved. Germline V gives CDR1 MDHEN, CDR2 SYDVKM. CDR3 length: 17 residues. Trimming removed 3 bases from V and 0 bases from J, with 16 bases in between.

The rearrangement links TRBV6-1 to TRBJ2-1, with a weak D call TRBD2 (5 bases). V was trimmed by 6 bases and J by 0 bases, leaving 12 bases between them. The CDR3 length is 15 residues. Germline assignment: CDR1 MNHNS and CDR2 SASEGT. CDR3 residues: CASRSSGSSYNEQFF. CDR3 sequence (DNA): TGTGCCAGCAGATCGTCGGGGAGCTCCTACAATGAGCAGTTCTTC.

This chain joins TRBV28 and TRBJ2-7; D not resolved. Trimming took 3 bases from V and 7 from J, leaving 7 bases between them. Germline lookup yields CDR1 MDHEN and CDR2 SYDVKM. There are 11 residues in the CDR3. The DNA for the CDR3 is TGTGCCAGCAGTTTCCACGGGGAGCAGTACTTC. Translation gives CASSFHGEQYF.

V usage is TRBV13 and J usage is TRBJ2-1; 14 bases fit TRBD2. V was clipped by 5 bases and J by 3 bases; unmatched bases: 12. Germline V lookup: CDR1 PRHDT, CDR2 FYEKMQ (reference sequence). The CDR3 spans 19 residues. CDR3 sequence reads: CASSPFPTSGGVSYNEQFF. Written as DNA, the CDR3 is TGTGCCAGCAGCCCCTTTCCGACTAGCGGGGGGGTGAGCTACAATGAGCAGTTCTTC.

The gene calls are TRBV27 and TRBJ2-5, with D tentatively TRBD2 (7 bases). The CDR3 has 15 residues. The V gene's germline CDR1 is MNHEY and CDR2 SMNVEV (reference sequence). With 3 bases removed from V and 1 base from J, the gap between germline ends came to 12 bases. The CDR3 loop is CASSFMAGAQETQYF. CDR3 sequence (DNA): TGTGCCAGCAGTTTTATGGCGGGGGCCCAAGAGACCCAGTACTTC.

The V and J genes are TRBV7-3 and TRBJ2-4; 7 bases align to TRBD2. Losses at the gene ends were 5 bases for V and 6 bases for J; bases not matched to a gene: 4. The CDR3 consists of 13 residues. From germline, CDR1 is SGHTA and CDR2 FQGTGA. The CDR3: CASSPGGGNIQYF. CDR3 DNA: TGTGCCAGCAGCCCGGGAGGCGGAAACATTCAGTACTTC.

The CDR3 DNA sequence: TGTGCCAGCAGCTTAGTAATGGGCGGGACAGGGCCCTACGAGCAGTACTTC. This gives the protein CASSLVMGGTGPYEQYF. The chain combines TRBV13 with TRBJ2-7, with 9 positions matching TRBD1. CDR3 length: 17 amino acids. After removal of 1 base from V and 2 bases from J, the junction contained 9 bases not matched to a gene. Germline assignment: CDR1 PRHDT and CDR2 FYEKMQ (reference sequence).

The chain's CDR3 is CASSFTPPVPGLASGGRYNEQFF. CDR3 nucleotide sequence: TGCGCCAGCAGCTTTACCCCCCCGGTCCCGGGCCTAGCTAGCGGGGGCCGGTACAATGAGCAGTTCTTC. J is TRBJ2-1 and V is TRBV5-1; 10 positions match TRBD2. This CDR3 contains 23 residues. V dropped 2 bases and J dropped 4; count of bases not matched to a gene: 27. CDR1 SGHRS and CDR2 YFSETQ come from the germline V gene.

Comments on this clonotype: A read error may explain this, as a much larger clone is one base away. The gene calls are TRBV3-1 and TRBJ2-5; D is unresolved. Trimming shortened V by 0 bases and J by 5 bases, and 22 bases separated the two germline ends. The CDR3 has 18 residues. Germline loops: CDR1 LGHDT, CDR2 YNNKEL (reference sequence). The DNA of the CDR3 is TGTGCCAGCAGCCAAGAGGGCCCAACCGGCTGGATTTGGGAGACCCAGTACTTC. Translated: CASSQEGPTGWIWETQYF.

This clonotype was recorded a few times. The chain has TRBV7-6 and TRBJ1-1, with a tentative D call TRBD1 (5 bases). Germline V gives CDR1 SGHVS, CDR2 FNYEAQ. The germline V and J ends were trimmed by 1 base and 5 bases, with 14 bases remaining between them. The CDR3 covers 15 residues. CDR3 residues: CASSLGEGAWTEAFF. Here the CDR3 DNA reads TGTGCCAGCAGCTTAGGGGAAGGGGCGTGGACTGAAGCTTTCTTT.

The CDR3 DNA reads TGTGCCAGCTCCGTCACCCAGGGTTTCCCCGGGGAGCTGTTTTTT. Its protein is CASSVTQGFPGELFF. The chain recombines TRBV5-4 with TRBJ2-2; D is possibly TRBD1 (5 bases). The CDR3 spans 15 residues. V lost 7 bases and J lost 6, with 19 bases in between. Germline lookup yields CDR1 SGHNT and CDR2 YYREEE (reference sequence). Together with reference TRBV5-4 and TRBJ2-2, the CDR3 gives the full variable domain: ETGVTQSPTHLIKTRGQQVTLRCSSQSGHNTVSWYQQALGQGPQFIFQYYREEENGRGNFPPRFSGLQFPNYSSELNVNALELDDSALYLCASSVTQGFPGELFFGEGSRLTVL.

This clonotype was observed a few times. One end of the junction fails to match germline, which may point to a read error. The V call is TRBV5-6, the J call TRBJ1-2; no firm D call. The CDR3 contains 12 residues. Germline V gives CDR1 SGHDT, CDR2 YYEEEE. The CDR3 sequence is CASSFQQLPALF. The CDR3 bases are TGTGCCAGCAGCTTTCAACAGCTCCCTGCCCTCTTC.

This clonotype was seen just once. The CDR3 reads CSAFRGLNSNQPQHF. The CDR3 DNA reads TGCAGTGCTTTTAGGGGGCTCAATAGCAATCAGCCCCAGCATTTT. This chain joins TRBV20-1 and TRBJ1-5, with TRBD1 matching over 7 bases. Germline CDR1 reads DFQATT; CDR2 reads SNEGSKA (reference sequence). Trimming removed 5 bases from V and 0 bases from J; junction bases left unmatched: 7. This CDR3 spans 15 amino acids.